A selection of T cell receptor beta chains follows, all from one sample in a study of blood T cell repertoires in COVID-19. TCRdb's copy holds only in-frame clones and misses some; the assay was immunoSEQ multiplex PCR. The data contain about 250,000 clones, approximately 85% of them singletons. The sequenced material came from peripheral blood. Receptor source: a human donor with COVID-19, enrolled during active disease. The donor label of this sample is uncertain. Both conserved end residues are part of each CDR3. The D gene is left open where the match is weak. Size tells how often a clone was seen (once, few, many) or the class of an expanded clone, and some rows leave it out.

j_call,cdr3_length,d_call,clone_size,v_call,cdr3_nt,cdr3_aa
TRBJ2-6,14,NA,NA,TRBV7-3,TGTGCCAGCAGCTTTCGGTCTGGGGCCAACGTCCTGACTTTC,CASSFRSGANVLTF
TRBJ1-2,15,TRBD1,few,TRBV24-1,TGTGCCACCAGTGATCCGTACAGGGGGCGGGATGGCTACACCTTC,CATSDPYRGRDGYTF
TRBJ1-4,18,TRBD1,NA,TRBV9,TGTGCCAGCAGCGCGGACAGGGGAGTATTCGGGGCTAATGAAAAACTGTTTTTT,CASSADRGVFGANEKLFF
TRBJ1-2,16,NA,NA,TRBV2,TGTGCCAGCAGTGACACAATGGCGGGGGCTAACTATGGCTACACCTTC,CASSDTMAGANYGYTF
TRBJ1-2,14,NA,many,TRBV7-9,TGTGCCAGCAGCTCGGACCCGGAGGGCTATGGCTACACCTTC,CASSSDPEGYGYTF
TRBJ2-1,15,TRBD1,NA,TRBV6-5,TGTGCCAGCAGTTACACCGGGACAGGAATGGGTGAGCAGTTCTTC,CASSYTGTGMGEQFF
TRBJ2-5,14,TRBD1,NA,TRBV7-3,TGTGCCAGCGCGAGGACAGGGGCTTCAGAGACCCAGTACTTC,CASARTGASETQYF
TRBJ2-2,16,TRBD2,NA,TRBV7-7,TGTGCTAGCAGCCCAAGCGGGAGTATGAACACCGGGGAGCTGTTTTTT,CASSPSGSMNTGELFF
TRBJ1-3,14,TRBD1,NA,TRBV5-1,TGCGCCAGCAGCCTCGGGACAGGGGGAAACACCATATATTTT,CASSLGTGGNTIYF
TRBJ2-7,16,TRBD2,NA,TRBV27,TGTGCCAGCAGTCTCCGGACTAGCGGGAGATACTACGAGCAGTACTTC,CASSLRTSGRYYEQYF
TRBJ1-2,17,NA,NA,TRBV27,TGTGCCAGCAGTTTCACCAAGTTGGGGGGTAGTCCGGATGGCTACACCTTC,CASSFTKLGGSPDGYTF
TRBJ2-2,14,NA,few,TRBV5-1,TGCGCCAGCAGCTCGAGCGGTGACACCGGGGAGCTGTTTTTT,CASSSSGDTGELFF
TRBJ2-3,16,TRBD2,NA,TRBV28,TGTGCCAGCCCGAAGGACGGGGCGGGAGGTCTAGATACGCAGTATTTT,CASPKDGAGGLDTQYF
TRBJ1-1,13,TRBD1,NA,TRBV5-1,TGCGCCAGCAGAGGGACAGGGAGTACTGAAGCTTTCTTT,CASRGTGSTEAFF
TRBJ2-3,17,NA,NA,TRBV10-3,TGTGCCATCAGTGAGTCGATCTCGCGACTGAGCACAGATACGCAGTATTTT,CAISESISRLSTDTQYF
TRBJ1-1,14,TRBD1,once,TRBV19,TGTGCCAGTAACCCGGGACAGTTGAACACTGAAGCTTTCTTT,CASNPGQLNTEAFF
TRBJ1-1,11,NA,NA,TRBV20-1,TGCAGTGCTAGTCCCGGGACACTGGCTTTCTTT,CSASPGTLAFF
TRBJ2-1,16,TRBD2,NA,TRBV7-2,TGTGCCAGCAGCGCGGTCAGGGGACTAGCGGACAATGAGCAGTTCTTC,CASSAVRGLADNEQFF
TRBJ1-1,15,TRBD1,NA,TRBV9,TGTGCCAGCAGCGTAGGTCCAGGGGGCAACACTGAAGCTTTCTTT,CASSVGPGGNTEAFF
TRBJ2-1,16,NA,once,TRBV7-9,TGTGCCAGCAGCAACTACAGGACAGTCTCCTACAATGAGCAGTTCTTC,CASSNYRTVSYNEQFF
TRBJ2-3,16,TRBD1,NA,TRBV27,TGTGCCAGCAGTGCACAGGGGGCTGAGTGGGGAGATACGCAGTATTTT,CASSAQGAEWGDTQYF
TRBJ2-1,13,TRBD2,NA,TRBV19,TGTGCCAGTAGCCCCCGGGAGGCTGATGAGCAGTTCTTC,CASSPREADEQFF